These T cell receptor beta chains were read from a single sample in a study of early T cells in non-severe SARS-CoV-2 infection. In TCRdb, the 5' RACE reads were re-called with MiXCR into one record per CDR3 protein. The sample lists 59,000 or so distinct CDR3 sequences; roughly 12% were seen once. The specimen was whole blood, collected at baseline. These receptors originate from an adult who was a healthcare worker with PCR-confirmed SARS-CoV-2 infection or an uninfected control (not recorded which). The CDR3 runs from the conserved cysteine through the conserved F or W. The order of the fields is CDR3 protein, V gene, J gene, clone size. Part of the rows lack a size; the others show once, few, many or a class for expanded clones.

CDR3 protein: CASSPDIPVWGYTF
V gene: TRBV28
J gene: TRBJ1-2
clone size: NA

CDR3 protein: CASSEGGGASADTQYF
V gene: TRBV5-4
J gene: TRBJ2-3
clone size: NA

CDR3 protein: CASSPGTSGGADTQYF
V gene: TRBV5-8
J gene: TRBJ2-3
clone size: NA

CDR3 protein: CASILPGTGANVLTF
V gene: TRBV6-6
J gene: TRBJ2-6
clone size: few

CDR3 protein: CSVDTGRTGELFF
V gene: TRBV29-1
J gene: TRBJ2-2
clone size: few

CDR3 protein: CASSLVLMDLRQSPLHF
V gene: TRBV28
J gene: TRBJ1-6
clone size: few

CDR3 protein: CACDRGDFSYNEQFF
V gene: TRBV30
J gene: TRBJ2-1
clone size: many

CDR3 protein: CATKGHTPTDTQYF
V gene: TRBV28
J gene: TRBJ2-3
clone size: NA

CDR3 protein: CASSLEGQGGYEQYF
V gene: TRBV7-2
J gene: TRBJ2-7
clone size: NA

CDR3 protein: CASSLRTFDEQYF
V gene: TRBV28
J gene: TRBJ2-7
clone size: NA

CDR3 protein: CSASGPYEQYF
V gene: TRBV20-1
J gene: TRBJ2-7
clone size: few

CDR3 protein: CASNTGTGVSPLHF
V gene: TRBV9
J gene: TRBJ1-6
clone size: NA

CDR3 protein: CASGLAGAADTQYF
V gene: TRBV6-2/TRBV6-3
J gene: TRBJ2-3
clone size: many

CDR3 protein: CASREAGEETQYF
V gene: TRBV6-5
J gene: TRBJ2-5
clone size: NA

CDR3 protein: CASSFGTPQETQYF
V gene: TRBV7-2
J gene: TRBJ2-5
clone size: many

CDR3 protein: CSVFRTEAFF
V gene: TRBV29-1
J gene: TRBJ1-1
clone size: NA

CDR3 protein: CATTTGTGDNEKLFF
V gene: TRBV15
J gene: TRBJ1-4
clone size: many

CDR3 protein: CASTISDTQYF
V gene: TRBV5-1
J gene: TRBJ2-3
clone size: NA

CDR3 protein: CASSLLAGALVDTQYF
V gene: TRBV11-2
J gene: TRBJ2-3
clone size: few

CDR3 protein: CASTLRLAGQETQYF
V gene: TRBV7-2
J gene: TRBJ2-5
clone size: NA

CDR3 protein: CSAGLGAYQPQHF
V gene: TRBV20-1
J gene: TRBJ1-5
clone size: NA

CDR3 protein: CASSQVRGDDIQYF
V gene: TRBV4-1
J gene: TRBJ2-4
clone size: once

CDR3 protein: CTAGGQVYNEQFF
V gene: TRBV20-1
J gene: TRBJ2-1
clone size: few

CDR3 protein: CASSGDGTGGYTF
V gene: TRBV5-6
J gene: TRBJ1-2
clone size: many

CDR3 protein: CASSPRERGTEAFF
V gene: TRBV4-3
J gene: TRBJ1-1
clone size: NA

CDR3 protein: CASSPRDTYEQYF
V gene: TRBV5-4
J gene: TRBJ2-7
clone size: NA

CDR3 protein: CASSQDLVDTGNTIYF
V gene: TRBV18
J gene: TRBJ1-3
clone size: NA

CDR3 protein: CAISESTSGGYEQYF
V gene: TRBV10-3
J gene: TRBJ2-7
clone size: few

CDR3 protein: CASSESFGGSLNTGELFF
V gene: TRBV25-1
J gene: TRBJ2-2
clone size: NA

CDR3 protein: CASSLFSGRVGTDTQYF
V gene: TRBV27
J gene: TRBJ2-3
clone size: NA

CDR3 protein: CASSLHTQQYF
V gene: TRBV12-3/TRBV12-4
J gene: TRBJ2-7
clone size: few

CDR3 protein: CASSLARSEAFF
V gene: TRBV11-2
J gene: TRBJ1-1
clone size: NA

CDR3 protein: CASSSYKFTGELFF
V gene: TRBV7-6
J gene: TRBJ2-2
clone size: NA

CDR3 protein: CASSQPQTENTEAFF
V gene: TRBV5-1
J gene: TRBJ1-1
clone size: NA

CDR3 protein: CSARDRVGYNEQFF
V gene: TRBV20-1
J gene: TRBJ2-1
clone size: few

CDR3 protein: CASRSTGRSTNEKLFF
V gene: TRBV19
J gene: TRBJ1-4
clone size: NA

CDR3 protein: CASRRQGYTEAFF
V gene: TRBV28
J gene: TRBJ1-1
clone size: many

CDR3 protein: CASRRELSTDTQYF
V gene: TRBV12-3/TRBV12-4
J gene: TRBJ2-3
clone size: NA

CDR3 protein: CASSLGGGQFF
V gene: TRBV12-3/TRBV12-4
J gene: TRBJ2-1
clone size: NA